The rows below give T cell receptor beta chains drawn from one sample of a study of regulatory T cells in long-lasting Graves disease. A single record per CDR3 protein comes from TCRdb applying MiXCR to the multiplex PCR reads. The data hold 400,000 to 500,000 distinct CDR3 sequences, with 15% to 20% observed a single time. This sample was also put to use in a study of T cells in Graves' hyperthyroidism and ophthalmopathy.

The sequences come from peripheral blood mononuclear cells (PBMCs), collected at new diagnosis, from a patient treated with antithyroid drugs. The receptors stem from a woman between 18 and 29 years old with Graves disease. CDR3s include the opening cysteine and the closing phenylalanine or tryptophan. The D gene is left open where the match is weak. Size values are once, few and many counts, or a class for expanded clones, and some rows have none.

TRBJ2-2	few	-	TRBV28	CANSAGSTGELFF	TGTGCCAATAGCGCAGGGAGCACCGGGGAGCTGTTTTTT
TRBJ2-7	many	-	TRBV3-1	CASSLRDRPYEQYF	TGTGCCAGCAGTTTAAGAGACAGACCCTACGAGCAGTACTTC
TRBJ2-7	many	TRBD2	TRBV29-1	CSVEGPGGRRANEQYF	TGCAGCGTTGAAGGGCCGGGGGGACGCAGGGCGAACGAGCAGTACTTC
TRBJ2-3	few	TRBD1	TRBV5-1	CASSLRQGATDTQYF	TGCGCCAGCAGCTTACGGCAGGGGGCGACAGATACGCAGTATTTT
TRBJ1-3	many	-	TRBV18	CAGRVSSGNTIYF	TGTGCCGGAAGAGTGTCCTCTGGAAACACCATATATTTT
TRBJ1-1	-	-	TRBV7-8	CASSLVQRGTTEAFF	TGTGCCAGCAGCTTAGTACAAAGAGGAACCACTGAAGCTTTCTTT
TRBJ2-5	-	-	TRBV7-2	CASSLAGGGGETQYF	TGTGCCAGCAGCTTAGCAGGTGGGGGTGGAGAGACCCAGTACTTC
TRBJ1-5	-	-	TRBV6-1	CASRGGWNQPQHF	TGTGCCAGCAGGGGGGGGTGGAATCAGCCCCAGCATTTT
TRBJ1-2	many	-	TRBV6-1	CAIGKQGIFNYGYTF	TGTGCCATTGGAAAACAGGGAATCTTCAACTATGGCTACACCTTC
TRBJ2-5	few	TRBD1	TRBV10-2	CASRDRVQETQYF	TGCGCCAGCAGAGACAGGGTCCAAGAGACCCAGTACTTC
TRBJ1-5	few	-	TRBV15	CATSRDNSNQPQHF	TGTGCCACCAGCAGGGACAATAGCAATCAGCCCCAGCATTTT
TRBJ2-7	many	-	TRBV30	CAWTPRGGTEVAYEQYF	TGTGCCTGGACGCCTCGGGGGGGGACAGAAGTTGCCTACGAGCAGTACTTC
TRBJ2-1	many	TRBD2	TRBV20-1	CSARDRGGRAINEQFF	TGCAGTGCTAGAGATCGGGGCGGGAGGGCCATTAATGAGCAGTTCTTC
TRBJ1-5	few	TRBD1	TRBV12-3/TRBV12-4	CASSSGTGSGQPQHF	TGTGCCAGCAGTTCCGGGACAGGGTCAGGGCAGCCCCAGCATTTT
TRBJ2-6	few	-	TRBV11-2	CASSLEGRGLGSGANVLTF	TGTGCCAGCAGCTTAGAGGGGAGGGGGTTAGGCTCTGGAGCCAACGTCCTGACTTTC
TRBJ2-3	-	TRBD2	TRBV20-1	CSARPVAGANTDTQYF	TGCAGTGCTAGACCCGTAGCGGGGGCCAACACAGATACGCAGTATTTT
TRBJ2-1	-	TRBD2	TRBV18	CASSPWGLAGDEQFF	TGTGCCAGCTCACCATGGGGACTAGCGGGAGATGAGCAGTTCTTC
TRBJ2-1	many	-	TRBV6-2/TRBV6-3	CASSYLYNEQFF	TGTGCCAGCAGTTACCTCTACAATGAGCAGTTCTTC
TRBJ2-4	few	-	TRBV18	CASSPSREENIQYF	TGTGCCAGCTCACCTTCCAGGGAGGAAAACATTCAGTACTTC
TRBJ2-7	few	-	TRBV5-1	CASSQPGRNYEQYF	TGCGCCAGCAGCCAACCGGGACGCAACTACGAGCAGTACTTC
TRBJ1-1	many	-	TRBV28	CASSLPGAHRDFF	TGTGCCAGCAGTTTACCAGGGGCCCACCGGGATTTCTTT
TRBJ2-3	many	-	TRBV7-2	CASSLEGVTDTQYF	TGTGCCAGCAGCTTAGAAGGGGTCACAGATACGCAGTATTTT